The 14 T cell receptor beta chains below were found in one sample sequenced in a study of blood T cell repertoires in COVID-19. Sequencing used immunoSEQ multiplex PCR; TCRdb keeps in-frame clones, though not all of them. Among more than 300,000 clones listed, approximately 90% were seen once. Sequencing was done on a sample of PBMCs or T cells enriched from blood (not recorded which). These receptors originate from a woman in her thirties or forties who had been exposed to COVID-19.

V gene TRBV21-1 combines with J gene TRBJ2-3; the tabulated D call, TRBD1, remains unverified against the DNA. TRBV21-1 is a known pseudogene. There are 14 residues in the CDR3. CDR3 DNA sequence: TGTGCCAGCAGCAAAGAGGGGCGGACAGATACGCAGTATTTT. Translating it yields CASSKEGRTDTQYF.

V is TRBV7-2 and J is TRBJ2-3; 7 bases map to TRBD2. CDR1 is SGHTA, CDR2 FQGNSA, per germline. With 2 bases clipped from V and 5 bases from J, the junction kept 10 bases outside the gene matches. This CDR3 has 16 amino acids. The CDR3 DNA sequence: TGTGCCAGCAGCTTATTGCCGGCGGCTAGCGGAGATACGCAGTATTTT. Amino acid sequence: CASSLLPAASGDTQYF.

This sequence joins TRBV30 and TRBJ2-1; D is possibly TRBD1 (6 bases). V lost 2 bases and J 4 bases, leaving 15 bases between the germline ends. This CDR3 has 15 residues. CDR1 is GTSNPN and CDR2 is SVGIG in the germline V gene (reference sequence). The CDR3 reads CAWSPGVGGYNEQFF. The CDR3 bases are TGTGCCTGGAGTCCCGGGGTAGGGGGTTACAATGAGCAGTTCTTC.

V and J are TRBV6-5 and TRBJ1-6, with D perhaps matching TRBD1 (6 bases). Per germline, CDR1 MNHEY and CDR2 SVGAGI. The CDR3 length is 14 residues. The V gene lost 4 bases and the J gene lost 8 bases, with 12 bases spanning the gap. In DNA, the CDR3 is TGTGCCAGCAGTTTGGGGGGGGCTGATTCACCCCTCCACTTT. It specifies CASSLGGADSPLHF.

The DNA of the CDR3 is TGTGCCAGTAGTATATCGGGTCGTCTAGCCAAAAACATTCAGTACTTC. It encodes CASSISGRLAKNIQYF. The J gene is TRBJ2-4, the V gene TRBV19, with D hard to call. CDR1 LNHDA and CDR2 SQIVND come from the germline V gene (reference sequence). This CDR3 region has 16 residues. V was clipped by 2 bases and J by 0 bases, with 11 bases between them. The full variable domain, rest sourced from reference TRBV19 and TRBJ2-4, is DGGITQSPKYLFRKEGQNVTLSCEQNLNHDAMYWYRQDPGQGLRLIYYSQIVNDFQKGDIAEGYSVSREKKESFPLTVTSAQKNPTAFYLCASSISGRLAKNIQYFGAGTRLSVL.

The rearrangement uses TRBV18 and TRBJ1-2; D not resolved. CDR1 is KGHSH, CDR2 LQKENI, per germline. Between the trimmed V and J ends, which lost 2 bases and 6 bases, there was a span of 7 bases. The CDR3 extends over 12 amino acids. The CDR3 DNA follows: TGTGCCAGCTCACCAGGGAGGGATGGCTACACCTTC. Its protein product is CASSPGRDGYTF.

This clone came up once. The DNA for the CDR3 is TGTGCCAGCAGTCGGTATGACAGCTACGAGCAGTACTTC. It translates to CASSRYDSYEQYF. The chain is built from TRBV5-6 and TRBJ2-7; D is possibly TRBD1 (5 bases). CDR1 and CDR2 from the germline V gene are SGHDT and YYEEEE. Trimming took 5 bases from V and 3 from J, leaving 12 bases between them. The CDR3 extends over 13 amino acids.

V and J are TRBV3-1 (or the pseudogene TRBV3-2) and TRBJ2-5; D gene unclear. This CDR3 is 12 amino acids long. CDR1 LGHDT and CDR2 YNNKEL come from the germline V gene (reference sequence). V lost 2 bases, J lost 4 bases, and 5 bases lay in between. CDR3 DNA sequence: TGTGCCAGCAGCCAACTGTCAGAGACCCAGTACTTC. Its protein product is CASSQLSETQYF.

The chain couples TRBV5-6 to TRBJ1-1; 7 bases map to TRBD1. The germline gives CDR1 SGHDT, CDR2 YYEEEE. Trimming cost V 4 bases and J 1 base; bases outside gene matches: 7. The CDR3 runs 15 residues. CDR3 sequence (DNA): TGTGCCAGCAGCCGCCTGCAGGGGGGGAACACTGAAGCTTTCTTT. Translating it yields CASSRLQGGNTEAFF.

The rearrangement links TRBV15 to TRBJ1-1; D ambiguous. This CDR3 region has 15 residues. Germline loops: CDR1 LNHNV, CDR2 YYDKDF (reference sequence). Trimming cost V 1 base and J 1 base, with 10 bases left between them. This chain's CDR3 is CATSRVFAGNTEAFF. In DNA, the CDR3 is TGTGCCACCAGCAGAGTGTTTGCAGGGAACACTGAAGCTTTCTTT.

The CDR3 reads CASSLSPNRGGSIYF. The CDR3 DNA sequence: TGTGCCAGCAGCTTGAGTCCTAACAGGGGTGGCTCCATATATTTT. The genes are TRBV11-2 and TRBJ1-3; 7 positions agree with TRBD1. V shed 3 bases, J shed 11 bases, and the junction held 13 bases outside the gene matches. CDR3 size: 15 residues. Germline V gene sequence: CDR1 SGHAT, CDR2 FQNNGV.

This chain uses TRBV5-1 with TRBJ2-3; 10 bases agree with TRBD2. Germline V lookup: CDR1 SGHRS, CDR2 YFSETQ. This CDR3 contains 15 residues. V dropped 4 bases and J dropped 2; count of bases not matched to a gene: 4. The CDR3 spells CASSPSGGLTDTQYF. Written as DNA, the CDR3 is TGCGCCAGCAGCCCTAGCGGGGGCCTCACAGATACGCAGTATTTT.

The V call is TRBV12-5, the J call TRBJ1-1; 7 nucleotides align to TRBD1. The germline V gene has CDR1 LGHNT and CDR2 FRNRAP. The CDR3 is made up of 14 amino acids. The junction had 6 bases not matched to a gene; V was cut back by 5 bases and J by 3 bases. CDR3 nucleotides: TGTGCTAGTGGTGCGGGGACAGCCGACACTGAAGCTTTCTTT. Its protein product is CASGAGTADTEAFF.

The chain links TRBV6-5 to TRBJ1-2; 10 bases map to TRBD1. The germline CDR1 and CDR2 sequences are MNHEY and SVGAGI. Unmatched junction bases numbered 6, after V lost 11 bases and J lost 3 bases. CDR3 length equals 13 residues. CDR3 amino acids: CAGRGTGDYGYTF. CDR3 bases: TGTGCCGGCCGGGGGACAGGGGACTATGGCTACACCTTC.